This record concerns one T cell receptor (beta chain) sequence. Participants were placed into cohorts based on the clinical history they reported. The protocol was immunoSEQ multiplex PCR, while the TCRdb copy is restricted to in-frame clones and leaves out a portion. The sample yields roughly 160,000 clones, 79% seen once. The data are from a study of blood T cell repertoires in COVID-19. Study details: Recovery among Cohort 3 donors was established by two negative PCRs, clearance, or symptom resolution. Collection of acute and convalescent COVID-19 samples took place in the United States, Italy and Spain.

Trimming pared 4 bases from V and 3 bases from J, leaving 11 bases between. CDR3 length equals 15 residues. Germline V CDR1 and CDR2: SGHRS, YFSETQ. Sequenced material: PBMCs or T cells enriched from blood (not recorded which). The sequence came from a woman between 65 and 79 years old in a cohort exposed to, infected with or recovered from COVID-19 (not recorded which). The chain uses TRBV5-1 and TRBJ1-6; the D gene is possibly TRBD1 (6 bases). CDR3 loop: CASSPTGDYNSPLHF. The CDR3 DNA reads TGCGCCAGCAGCCCGACAGGAGACTATAATTCACCCCTCCACTTT.